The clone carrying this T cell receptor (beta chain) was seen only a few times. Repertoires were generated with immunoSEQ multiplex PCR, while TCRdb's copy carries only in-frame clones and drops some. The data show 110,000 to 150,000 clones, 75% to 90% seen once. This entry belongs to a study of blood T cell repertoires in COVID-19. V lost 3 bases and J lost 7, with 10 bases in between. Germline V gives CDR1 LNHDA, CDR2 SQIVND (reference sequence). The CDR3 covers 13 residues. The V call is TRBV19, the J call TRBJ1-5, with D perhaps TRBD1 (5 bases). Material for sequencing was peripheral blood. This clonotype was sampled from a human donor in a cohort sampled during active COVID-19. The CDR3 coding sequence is TGTGCCAGTAGTATCCAGGGATTCCAGCCCCAGCATTTT. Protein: CASSIQGFQPQHF.